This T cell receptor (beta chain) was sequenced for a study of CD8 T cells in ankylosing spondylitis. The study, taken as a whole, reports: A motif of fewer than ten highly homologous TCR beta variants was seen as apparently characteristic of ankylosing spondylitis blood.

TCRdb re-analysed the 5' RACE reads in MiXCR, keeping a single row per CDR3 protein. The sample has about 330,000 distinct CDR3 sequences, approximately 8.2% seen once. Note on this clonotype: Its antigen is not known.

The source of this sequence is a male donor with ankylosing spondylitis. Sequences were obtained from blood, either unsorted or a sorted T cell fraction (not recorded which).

The DNA for the CDR3 is TGTGCCAGCAGGGGGGACAGGCAAGAGACCCAGTACTTC. Translating gives CASRGDRQETQYF. This chain connects TRBV6-6 to TRBJ2-5; TRBD1 aligns across 8 bases. Trimming cost V 6 bases and J 2 bases; bases outside gene matches: 2. The germline V gene encodes CDR1 MNHNY and CDR2 SVGAGI (reference sequence). This CDR3 has 13 residues.